Included here is one T cell receptor beta chain sequence, with context. TCRdb's table, derived via immunoSEQ multiplex PCR, lists solely in-frame clones and lacks some. In the table there are over 250,000 clones, roughly 89% of which are singletons. The source of the sample is a study of blood T cell repertoires in COVID-19. About the research overall: The United States, Italy and Spain were the sources of the acute and convalescent COVID-19 samples.

Germline loops: CDR1 LGHDT, CDR2 YNNKEL (reference sequence). Trimming pared 2 bases from V and 1 base from J, leaving 21 bases between. The length of the CDR3 is 19 residues. Across 20 to 25 US areas, participants ranged in age from 18 to 89 years. Participants' own reports of clinical history determined their cohort assignment. Before being deemed recovered, Cohort 3 donors had two negative PCRs, clearance, or symptom resolution. The material sequenced was PBMCs or T cells enriched from blood (not recorded which). This sequence was found in a woman aged 18-35 years who had recovered from COVID-19. The chain joins TRBV3-1 (or the pseudogene TRBV3-2) to TRBJ2-1; a possible D gene is TRBD2 (5 bases). The CDR3 sequence: CASSQRGSSYLSSYNEQFF. CDR3 coding DNA: TGTGCCAGCAGCCAAAGAGGGTCTAGCTACCTTTCTTCCTACAATGAGCAGTTCTTC.